The T cell receptor beta chain under discussion was sequenced for a study of T-cell memory formation after mild COVID-19. Background on the study: TCR clusters were mostly donor specific.

TCRalpha and TCRbeta libraries used 5'RACE with constant-segment primers and UMIs. A single record per CDR3 protein comes from TCRdb applying MiXCR to the 5' RACE reads. Of around 200,000 distinct CDR3 sequences in the sample, 8% to 11% were seen once. Findings of the study overall: Day 37-peaking second-wave clones had unconfirmed SARS-CoV-2 specificity.

As for this clonotype: Its antigen is as yet unknown.

The source is a man younger than 35 who had mild COVID-19 (a few samples of this study predate the infection). Cell type and time point are not known. Sequencing input: PBMCs or a T cell subset sorted from them (not recorded which).

CDR3 bases: TGTGCCAGCAGGACCTTGGGTGGTGAGCAGTTCTTC. Residues: CASRTLGGEQFF. J is TRBJ2-1 and V is TRBV12-3 or TRBV12-4; D call uncertain. V was clipped by 6 bases and J by 9 bases, with 12 bases between them. The length of the CDR3 is 12 residues.